The text below deals with one T cell receptor beta chain. The sample is drawn from a study of T cells expressing NK-cell markers. The wider study: Repertoire data for TCR beta were derived from sorted T cells (CD3+CD56+NKG2C+, CD3+CD56+NKG2C- and CD3+CD56-NKG2C+).

CDR3 length equals 15 residues. Looked up from germline, CDR1 is LNHDA and CDR2 is SQIVND (reference sequence). No DNA is given; TCRdb re-called the 5' RACE reads and lists each CDR3 protein once. This specimen shows 400,000 to 450,000 distinct CDR3 sequences; the ten leading clones hold about 7.1%. The sequence was collected from a woman aged 18 to 75 in good health. The chain is built from TRBV19 and TRBJ2-2; the D call of TRBD1 rests on TCRdb alone, since no DNA is present to check it. Material for sequencing was blood T cells: a sorted CD56 or NKG2C T cell subset, CD4+ or CD8+ T cells, or bulk PBMC T cells (not recorded which). The CDR3 sequence is CASSRRGGYTGELFF.